One T cell receptor beta chain is described in this entry. The sample belongs to a study of T cell changes during pregnancy in multiple sclerosis. This table comes from immunoSEQ multiplex PCR, and its TCRdb copy is limited to in-frame clones, with some not included. The data hold fewer than 110,000 clones, with 80% to 95% observed a single time. Trimming took 1 base from V and 2 from J; bases not matched to a gene: 10. The CDR3 runs 18 residues. Germline assignment: CDR1 MNHEY and CDR2 SMNVEV (reference sequence). The V call is TRBV27, the J call TRBJ2-3, with TRBD2 matching over 9 bases. The specimen was peripheral blood, collected in the second trimester of pregnancy. This sequence originates from a female donor with multiple sclerosis, enrolled in a pregnancy study. This chain's CDR3 is CASSLLASGKPNTDTQYF. The CDR3 DNA reads as TGTGCCAGCAGTTTATTGGCTAGCGGGAAACCTAACACAGATACGCAGTATTTT.